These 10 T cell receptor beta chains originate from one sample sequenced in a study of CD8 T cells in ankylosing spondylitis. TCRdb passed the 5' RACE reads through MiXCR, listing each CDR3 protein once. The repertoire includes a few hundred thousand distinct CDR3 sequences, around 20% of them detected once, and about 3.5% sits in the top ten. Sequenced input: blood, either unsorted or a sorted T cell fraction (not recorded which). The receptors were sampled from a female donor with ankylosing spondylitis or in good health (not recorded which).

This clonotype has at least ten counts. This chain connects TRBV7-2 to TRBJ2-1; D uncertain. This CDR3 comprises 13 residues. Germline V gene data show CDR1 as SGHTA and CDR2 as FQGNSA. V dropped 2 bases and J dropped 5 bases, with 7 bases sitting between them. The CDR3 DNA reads TGTGCCAGCAGCTTAAGCAGGAACAATGAGCAGTTCTTC. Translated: CASSLSRNNEQFF.

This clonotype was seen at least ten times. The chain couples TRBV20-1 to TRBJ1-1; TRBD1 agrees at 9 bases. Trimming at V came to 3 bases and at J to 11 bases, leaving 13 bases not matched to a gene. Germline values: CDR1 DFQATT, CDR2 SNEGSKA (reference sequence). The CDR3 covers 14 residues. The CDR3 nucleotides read TGCAGTGCTAGGAGTTTGGGACAGGGATCCGGGGCTTTCTTT. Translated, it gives CSARSLGQGSGAFF.

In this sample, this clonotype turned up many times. CDR3 nucleotide sequence: TGTGCCAGCACATCAGGGTGGCAGGCCAAAAACATTCAGTACTTC. Translated: CASTSGWQAKNIQYF. V gene TRBV6-1 combines with J gene TRBJ2-4; maybe TRBD1 (5 bases). CDR1 MNHNS and CDR2 SASEGT come from the germline V gene. There are 15 residues in the CDR3. With 7 bases removed from V and 1 base from J, the gap between germline ends came to 14 bases.

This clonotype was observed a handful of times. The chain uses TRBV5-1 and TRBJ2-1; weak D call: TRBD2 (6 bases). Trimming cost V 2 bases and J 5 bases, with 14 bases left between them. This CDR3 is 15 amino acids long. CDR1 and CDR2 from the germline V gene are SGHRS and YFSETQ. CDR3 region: CASSLGTSMDNEQFF. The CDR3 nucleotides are TGCGCCAGCAGCTTAGGGACTTCTATGGACAATGAGCAGTTCTTC.

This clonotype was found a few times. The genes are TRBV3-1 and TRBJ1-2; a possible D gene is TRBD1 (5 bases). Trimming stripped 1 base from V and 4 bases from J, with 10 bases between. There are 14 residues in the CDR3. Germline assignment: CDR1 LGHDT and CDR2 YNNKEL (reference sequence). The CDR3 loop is CASSQGGGTYGYTF. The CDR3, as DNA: TGTGCCAGCAGCCAAGGTGGCGGGACCTATGGCTACACCTTC.

CDR3 in amino acids: CASSLVRIEKAFF. The CDR3 DNA sequence: TGTGCCAGCAGCTTGGTCAGGATTGAGAAAGCTTTCTTT. This chain links TRBV5-6 with TRBJ1-1; D not resolved. Trimming took off 0 bases at V and 9 bases at J, with 12 bases between the two ends. The CDR3 spans 13 residues. The germline V gene has CDR1 SGHDT and CDR2 YYEEEE.

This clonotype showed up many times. CDR3 nucleotide sequence: TGCAGTGCACCACCTAGCAGCCCTAGCACAGATACGCAGTATTTT. Residues: CSAPPSSPSTDTQYF. V usage is TRBV20-1 and J usage is TRBJ2-3, with D perhaps matching TRBD2 (5 bases). Germline loops: CDR1 DFQATT, CDR2 SNEGSKA (reference sequence). Trimming stripped 6 bases from V and 0 bases from J, with 16 bases between. The CDR3 sequence is 15 residues long.

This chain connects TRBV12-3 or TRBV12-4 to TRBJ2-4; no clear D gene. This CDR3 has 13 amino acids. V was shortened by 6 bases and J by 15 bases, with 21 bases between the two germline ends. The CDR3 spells CASSPLGSRGVYF. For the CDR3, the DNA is TGTGCCAGCAGCCCCCTCGGGTCCCGTGGGGTGTACTTC.

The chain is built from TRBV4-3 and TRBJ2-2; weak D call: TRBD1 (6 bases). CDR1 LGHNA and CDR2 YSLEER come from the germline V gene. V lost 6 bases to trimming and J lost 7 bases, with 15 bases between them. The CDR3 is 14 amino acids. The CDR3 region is CASSLHREIGELFF. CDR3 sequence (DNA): TGCGCCAGCAGTCTCCACAGGGAGATCGGGGAGCTGTTTTTT.

CDR3 nucleotide sequence: TGTGCCAGCAGCTCGCCGGGACAGTTAACTTTAGCCAAAAACATTCAGTACTTC. Residues: CASSSPGQLTLAKNIQYF. The V and J genes are TRBV11-2 and TRBJ2-4, with 7 bases fitting TRBD1. Looked up from germline, CDR1 is SGHAT and CDR2 is FQNNGV. The CDR3 is 18 amino acids. The ends lost 4 bases at V and 0 bases at J; junction bases unmatched: 12.